These 22 T cell receptor beta chains were all obtained from the same sample, sequenced in a study of blood T cells in healthy people across ages. PCR was performed a second time for about 7 to 11 cycles using a sample-barcoded 5' primer and a J-beta primer mix. TCRdb re-called the 5' RACE reads with MiXCR, one entry per CDR3 protein. The sample carries under 2,000,000 distinct CDR3 sequences, around half recorded once. The material sequenced was blood. These receptors all come from a middle-aged woman in good health.

The DNA of the CDR3 is TGCGCCAGCAGCTGGGGACTAGAGAATAGTGCAGATACGCAGTATTTT. Residues: CASSWGLENSADTQYF. The chain recombines TRBV5-1 with TRBJ2-3, with 8 bases identical to TRBD2. There are 16 residues in the CDR3. The J segment lost 4 bases and the V segment lost 3 bases, leaving 10 bases of the junction unmatched. Germline CDR1 reads SGHRS; CDR2 reads YFSETQ.

Details on this clonotype: This clone may be a read error of a much larger clone one base away. The gene calls are TRBV20-1 and TRBJ1-2; 9 nucleotides align to TRBD1. With V trimmed by 3 bases and J by 5 bases, 4 bases remained unmatched. The CDR3 is 13 residues long. The germline CDR1 and CDR2 sequences are DFQATT and SNEGSKA (reference sequence). The CDR3 bases are TGCAGTGCTAGTCGCGGACAGGGGTATGGCTACACCTTC. Protein product: CSASRGQGYGYTF.

This chain uses TRBV2 with TRBJ2-3, with a possible D match to TRBD1 (6 bases). The V end was cut by 1 base, the J end by 2 bases, with 13 bases between. The CDR3 extends over 16 amino acids. The germline V gene has CDR1 SNHLY and CDR2 FYNNEI. The CDR3 loop reads CASSEGQGTYTDTQYF. CDR3 in DNA: TGTGCCAGCAGTGAAGGTCAGGGGACCTACACAGATACGCAGTATTTT.

The rearrangement joins TRBV6-5 to TRBJ1-1, with D perhaps matching TRBD1 (5 bases). The CDR3 totals 14 residues. Germline CDR1 MNHEY, CDR2 SVGAGI. Trimming stripped 8 bases from V and 1 base from J, with 14 bases between. CDR3 sequence reads: CASLLGGRNTEAFF. The CDR3 region has the DNA TGTGCCAGCCTCCTCGGGGGGAGGAACACTGAAGCTTTCTTT.

Notes on this clonotype: The junction departs from the called germline gene at one end, perhaps through a read error. This chain links TRBV24-1 with TRBJ2-5, with TRBD1 matching 7 bases. CDR1 KGHDR and CDR2 SFDVKD come from the germline V gene. There are 15 residues in the CDR3. CDR3 region: CATSDPDREQEAQYF. The CDR3 DNA follows: TGTGCCACCAGTGACCCTGACAGGGAACAAGAGGCCCAGTACTTC.

The V call is TRBV10-1, the J call TRBJ2-1, with unresolved D. Germline V gives CDR1 WNHNN, CDR2 SYGVQD (reference sequence). V gave up 3 bases and J gave up 12 bases, with 9 bases separating them. This CDR3 spans 11 amino acids. The CDR3 DNA reads TGCGCCAGCAGTGATTCCGCGTTGCAGTTCTTC. Its protein is CASSDSALQFF.

The J gene is TRBJ1-2, the V gene TRBV29-1, with D tentatively TRBD1 (5 bases). The CDR3 has 13 residues. V gave up 5 bases and J gave up 0 bases, with 10 bases separating them. Germline CDR1 and CDR2: SQVTM and ANQGSEA. The CDR3 DNA sequence: TGCAGCGTTTTCCAGGGAGCTAACTATGGCTACACCTTC. As protein: CSVFQGANYGYTF.

The V and J genes are TRBV28 and TRBJ2-1; 9 positions match TRBD1. CDR3 length: 14 residues. Germline CDR1 reads MDHEN; CDR2 reads SYDVKM. Losses at the gene ends were 7 bases for V and 8 bases for J; bases not matched to a gene: 9. Here the CDR3 DNA reads TGTGCCAGCAACACCGGGACAGGGTCCTATGAGCAGTTCTTC. Its translation is CASNTGTGSYEQFF.

V gene TRBV3-1 combines with J gene TRBJ1-2; D gene ambiguous. V dropped 1 base and J dropped 6 bases, with 12 bases sitting between them. This CDR3 is 14 amino acids long. Germline V lookup: CDR1 LGHDT, CDR2 YNNKEL (reference sequence). The CDR3, as DNA: TGTGCCAGCAGCCAAGGTCGTCCTCGGAATGGCTACACCTTC. It translates to CASSQGRPRNGYTF.

The chain employs TRBV5-1 and TRBJ2-3; D is uncertain. CDR3 size: 15 residues. V was clipped by 4 bases and J by 0 bases, with 12 bases between them. Per the germline V gene, CDR1 is SGHRS and CDR2 is YFSETQ. The CDR3: CASSPSDASTDTQYF. CDR3 bases: TGCGCCAGCAGCCCCTCGGATGCTAGCACAGATACGCAGTATTTT.

A word on this clonotype: One junction end disagrees with the germline gene, perhaps due to a read error. The rearrangement joins TRBV5-1 to TRBJ2-6, with a tentative D call TRBD1 (5 bases). The CDR3 is 14 residues long. CDR1 is SGHRS, CDR2 YFSETQ, per germline. CDR3 sequence: CASSLSSGANILTF. The CDR3 DNA reads TGCGCCAGCAGCTTAAGCTCTGGGGCCAACATCCTGACTTTC.

The V gene is TRBV20-1, the J gene TRBJ1-5; D is unclear. The CDR3 runs to 15 residues. V gave up 3 bases and J gave up 1 base, with 13 bases separating them. Germline assignment: CDR1 DFQATT and CDR2 SNEGSKA (reference sequence). This chain's CDR3 is CSARGAVGSNQPQHF. DNA of the CDR3: TGCAGTGCTAGGGGCGCGGTTGGGAGCAATCAGCCCCAGCATTTT.

The rearrangement uses TRBV20-1 and TRBJ1-4, with TRBD1 identical over 9 bases. The germline gives CDR1 DFQATT, CDR2 SNEGSKA (reference sequence). J lost 7 bases, V lost 0 bases, and 6 bases had no gene match. The CDR3 has 15 residues. CDR3 protein: CSAREQGARFEKLFF. In DNA form, the CDR3 reads TGCAGTGCTAGAGAACAGGGGGCGAGGTTTGAAAAACTGTTTTTT.

This clonotype occurred a few times. Compared with germline, one end of the junction differs, possibly owing to a read error. The V call is TRBV25-1, the J call TRBJ2-5; D is perhaps TRBD2 (5 bases). This CDR3 has 13 residues. Germline V gene data show CDR1 as MGHDK and CDR2 as SYGVNS. CDR3 in amino acids: CASRESGKETQYF. The CDR3 nucleotides read TGTGCCAGCAGGGAATCCGGGAAAGAGACCCAGTACTTC.

The chain is built from TRBV5-1 and TRBJ2-1; possible D gene TRBD2, 6 bases. The V gene's germline CDR1 is SGHRS and CDR2 YFSETQ. This CDR3 has 15 amino acids. V gave up 4 bases and J gave up 2 bases, with 13 bases separating them. CDR3 coding DNA: TGCGCCAGCAGCCCCGGGACTCCCGCCTACAATGAGCAGTTCTTC. Encoded protein: CASSPGTPAYNEQFF.

The J gene is TRBJ1-6, the V gene TRBV6-5, with 9 bases fitting TRBD1. From germline, CDR1 is MNHEY and CDR2 SVGAGI. J gave up 8 bases and V 2 bases, and 7 bases lay outside the gene matches. The CDR3 is 16 amino acids. CDR3 sequence: CASSYVGTGNDSPLHF. CDR3 nucleotide sequence: TGTGCCAGCAGTTACGTCGGGACAGGGAATGATTCACCCCTCCACTTT.

This chain joins TRBV19 and TRBJ1-2; D call uncertain. V was trimmed by 3 bases and J by 4 bases, leaving 12 bases between them. This CDR3 comprises 14 residues. The germline CDR1 and CDR2 sequences are LNHDA and SQIVND (reference sequence). CDR3 sequence reads: CASSIGGNPYGYTF. The CDR3 DNA reads as TGTGCCAGTAGTATCGGTGGGAATCCCTATGGCTACACCTTC.

This clonotype was detected many times. The chain uses TRBV11-2 and TRBJ2-1; TRBD2 matches at 13 bases. Germline CDR1 SGHAT, CDR2 FQNNGV. J lost 0 bases, V lost 3 bases, and 20 bases had no gene match. The CDR3 covers 23 residues. CDR3 region: CASSFPNPMTSGGPVSSYNEQFF. The CDR3 DNA reads as TGTGCCAGCAGCTTCCCAAACCCCATGACTAGCGGGGGGCCCGTAAGCTCCTACAATGAGCAGTTCTTC.

This clonotype turned up a few times. The chain couples TRBV11-2 to TRBJ1-4, with D unclear. V was pared by 5 bases and J by 0 bases, with 13 bases between. The germline CDR1 and CDR2 sequences are SGHAT and FQNNGV. The CDR3 spans 16 residues. CDR3 sequence (DNA): TGTGCCAGCAGCGCTGACCCGGTTACAACTAATGAAAAACTGTTTTTT. It codes for CASSADPVTTNEKLFF.

This clonotype has only a few counts. The V call is TRBV28, the J call TRBJ2-3, with 8 bases fitting TRBD2. This CDR3 is built from 16 residues. The V gene end was trimmed by 6 bases and the J gene end by 0 bases; junction bases not matched to a gene: 8. Germline V CDR1 and CDR2: MDHEN, SYDVKM. The CDR3 sequence: CASSRRGGRSTDTQYF. The CDR3 coding sequence is TGTGCCAGCAGCCGACGGGGCGGGAGGAGCACAGATACGCAGTATTTT.

The rearrangement uses TRBV27 and TRBJ1-5; the D is unclear. The V end lost 0 bases, the J end lost 2 bases, and 11 bases lay between the germline ends. Germline lookup yields CDR1 MNHEY and CDR2 SMNVEV (reference sequence). CDR3 length equals 16 residues. The CDR3 nucleotides are TGTGCCAGCAGTTTATCGACCGGGGAAGGCAATCAGCCCCAGCATTTT. It encodes CASSLSTGEGNQPQHF.

The chain is built from TRBV23-1 and TRBJ2-3; 13 bases agree with TRBD2. TRBV23-1 is classed as an ORF, of uncertain function. There are 19 residues in the CDR3. Trimming removed 3 bases from V and 0 bases from J; junction bases left unmatched: 9. CDR3 DNA sequence: TGCGCCAGCAGTCACCCGGGACTAGCGGGGACTTCTAGCACAGATACGCAGTATTTT. It codes for CASSHPGLAGTSSTDTQYF.